In this sample, the clone carrying this T cell receptor beta chain turned up a few times. The antigen remains undetermined. The sample comes from a study of vaccination effects on CD4 cells after COVID-19. As for the study in general: Subjects were given two BNT162b2 or mRNA-1273 vaccine doses. Notes on the study in general: By a late point after vaccination, infection- and vaccine-induced clones had shrunk markedly through clonal contraction.

With V trimmed by 7 bases and J by 4 bases, 13 bases remained unmatched. Germline loops: CDR1 SGHRS, CDR2 YFSETQ. The CDR3 has 15 residues. Generated by immunoSEQ multiplex PCR, the TCRdb table keeps only in-frame clones and is missing some. Seen here are approximately 25,000 clones, about 70% observed once, and the top ten hold about 20%. Antigen-specific CD4+ T cells were expanded (with viral peptide pools) by the ViraFEST assay ahead of sequencing. After less than 11 days in culture, the CD4+ T cells were isolated. According to the study, vaccine recipients showed no prior SARS-CoV-2 infection and negative nucleocapsid antibodies. Culturing of a few million PBMC per well took place with approximately 9.3 IU/ml IL-2 and approximately 9.1 ug/ml peptides. Researchers swapped half the medium for IL-2 medium on both days 3 and 7.

Sample: CD4+ T cells from PBMCs cultured with HCoV-NL63 spike peptides, taken before COVID-19 vaccination. The chain uses TRBV5-1 and TRBJ1-2; TRBD1 agrees at 7 bases. This receptor was identified in a human donor who received a COVID-19 vaccine. DNA for the CDR3: TGCGCCAGCTCTGTAGGGACAGCGAAAAGCTATGGCTACACCTTC. As protein: CASSVGTAKSYGYTF.